This TCR beta chain is drawn from a study of shared clonotypes between healthy human individuals. Study conclusions and caveats: All-four-donor shared clonotypes had higher generation probabilities than non-shared clonotypes did.

Naive CD8 cells comprised CD45RO-negative, CCR7-positively selected cells, excluding terminally differentiated effector memory CD45RA+ cells. Comment on this clone: What it recognizes is unknown. The sample has other DNA sequences that encode this CDR3 too.

Measured with immunoSEQ multiplex PCR; TCRdb has only the in-frame clones, and not every one. This table has about 2 million clones, 85% to 95% appearing once. This CDR3 contains 15 residues. With 6 bases clipped from V and 2 bases from J, the junction kept 8 bases outside the gene matches. The germline V gene encodes CDR1 SGHVS and CDR2 FQNEAQ. The chain couples TRBV7-8 to TRBJ2-7; the match to TRBD1 covers 9 bases. Sequenced input: naive CD8+ T cells sorted from blood. The source of this sequence is a man between 18 and 29 years old in good health. CDR3 sequence: CASSPGTGLTYEQYF. For the CDR3, the DNA is TGTGCCAGCAGTCCCGGGACAGGGCTTACCTACGAGCAGTACTTC.